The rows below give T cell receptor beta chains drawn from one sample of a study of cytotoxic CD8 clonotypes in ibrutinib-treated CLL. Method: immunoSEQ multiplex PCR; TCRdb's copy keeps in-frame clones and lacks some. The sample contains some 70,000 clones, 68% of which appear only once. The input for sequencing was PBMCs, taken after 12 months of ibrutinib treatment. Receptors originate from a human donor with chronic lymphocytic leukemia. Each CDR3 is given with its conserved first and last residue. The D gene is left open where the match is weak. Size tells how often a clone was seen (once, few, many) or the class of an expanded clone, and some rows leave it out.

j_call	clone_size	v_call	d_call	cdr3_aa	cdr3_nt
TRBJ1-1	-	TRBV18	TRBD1	CATQGGGTEAFF	TGTGCCACTCAGGGGGGCGGCACTGAAGCTTTCTTT
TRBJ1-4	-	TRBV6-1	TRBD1	CASRADRGREKLFF	TGTGCCAGCAGGGCGGACAGGGGAAGGGAAAAACTGTTTTTT
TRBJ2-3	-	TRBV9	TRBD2	CASSAGTSADTQYF	TGTGCCAGCAGCGCCGGGACTAGCGCAGATACGCAGTATTTT
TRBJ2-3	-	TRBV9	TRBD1	CASSVATLGTGGTDTQYF	TGTGCCAGCAGCGTAGCCACCTTAGGGACAGGCGGAACAGATACGCAGTATTTT
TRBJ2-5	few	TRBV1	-	CTSSQVPLSGDGTQYF	TGCACCAGCAGCCAAGTCCCACTCTCGGGGGATGGGACCCAGTACTTC
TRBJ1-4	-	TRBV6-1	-	CASSEGAPGTSYEKLFF	TGTGCCAGCAGTGAAGGGGCCCCCGGGACATCTTATGAAAAACTGTTTTTT
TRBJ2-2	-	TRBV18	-	CASSPWTENTGELFF	TGTGCCAGCTCACCGTGGACCGAGAACACCGGGGAGCTGTTTTTT
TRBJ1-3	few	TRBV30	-	CAWTRVGATSGNTIYF	TGTGCCTGGACGAGGGTGGGGGCCACCTCTGGAAACACCATATATTTT
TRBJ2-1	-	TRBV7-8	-	CASSLVVHQSSYNEQFF	TGTGCCAGCAGCTTAGTAGTACACCAGAGCTCCTACAATGAGCAGTTCTTC
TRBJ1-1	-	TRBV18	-	CASSRDMNTEAFF	TGTGCCAGCTCTCGGGACATGAACACTGAAGCTTTCTTT
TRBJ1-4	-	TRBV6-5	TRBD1	CASSPPGQGNEKLFF	TGTGCCAGCAGTCCCCCGGGACAGGGTAATGAAAAACTGTTTTTT
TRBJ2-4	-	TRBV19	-	CASTPGYGKNIQYF	TGTGCCAGTACCCCAGGGTATGGAAAAAACATTCAGTACTTC
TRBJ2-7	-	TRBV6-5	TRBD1	CASSHRGPYEQYF	TGTGCCAGCAGTCACAGGGGGCCCTACGAGCAGTACTTC